This TCR beta chain is drawn from a study of shared clonotypes between healthy human individuals. Researchers divided each subset's genomic DNA evenly across several immunoSEQ plates. Data came from immunoSEQ multiplex PCR; TCRdb stores just in-frame clones and leaves some out. The sample yields under 1,100,000 clones, roughly 74% seen once. Study-wide points: Sampling covered blood only; tissue repertoires likely differ. Against clonotypes common to all four donors, non-shared ones had lower generation probabilities.

This CDR3 is built from 18 residues. V was cut by 1 base and J by 4 bases, with 21 bases left in between. CDR1 and CDR2 from the germline V gene are SEHNR and FQNEAQ (reference sequence). In this sample, this clone turned up a few times. What it recognizes is unknown. This TCR was sampled from a man younger than 30 in good health. Some clones in this sample may be carry-over from other donors' samples. Material: memory CD4+ T cells from PBMCs. Subset described: CD45RA-negative fraction. The chain links TRBV7-9 to TRBJ2-3, with D perhaps assigned TRBD1 or TRBD2 (5 bases each). CDR3 in amino acids: CASSLVPGTRSRPDTQYF. DNA for the CDR3: TGTGCCAGCAGCTTAGTTCCAGGGACCAGGAGTAGGCCAGATACGCAGTATTTT.